This entry lists 7 T cell receptor beta chains sequenced from one sample in a study of blood T cell repertoires in COVID-19. This table comes from immunoSEQ multiplex PCR, and its TCRdb copy is limited to in-frame clones, with some not included. The sample records about 89,000 clones, roughly 74% being singletons. The sample was peripheral blood. All receptors come from a man aged 70-80 years with COVID-19, enrolled during active disease.

This clone occurred once. The genes are TRBV19 and TRBJ1-5, with D maybe TRBD1 (6 bases). The CDR3 is made up of 16 amino acids. Germline CDR1 reads LNHDA; CDR2 reads SQIVND (reference sequence). V was trimmed by 6 bases and J by 2 bases, leaving 17 bases between them. The CDR3 DNA reads TGTGCCAGTAGCTTAGCGGGGGCAGGTGGCAATCAGCCCCAGCATTTT. Translated: CASSLAGAGGNQPQHF.

The chain links TRBV18 to TRBJ1-6; D uncertain. From germline, CDR1 is KGHSH and CDR2 LQKENI. This CDR3 comprises 14 residues. The ends were cut back, 3 bases at V and 8 bases at J, with 11 bases in the middle. The CDR3 nucleotides read TGTGCCAGCTCACCCCAAATGAGGGATTCACCCCTCCACTTT. Its translation is CASSPQMRDSPLHF.

The J gene is TRBJ1-6, the V gene TRBV6-1, with D perhaps TRBD1 (6 bases). Germline values: CDR1 MNHNS, CDR2 SASEGT. Trimming shortened V by 3 bases and J by 11 bases, and 14 bases separated the two germline ends. The CDR3 totals 14 residues. The CDR3 region has the DNA TGTGCCAGCAGTGATCCGGGGGGCAGGACACCCCTCCACTTT. It codes for CASSDPGGRTPLHF.

The CDR3 is CASSLTTNTEAFF. The CDR3 DNA reads TGTGCCAGCAGCTTAACCACTAACACTGAAGCTTTCTTT. The chain couples TRBV7-9 to TRBJ1-1; D remains unclear. The CDR3 spans 13 residues. V was shortened by 2 bases and J by 2 bases, with 6 bases between the two germline ends. From germline, CDR1 is SEHNR and CDR2 FQNEAQ (reference sequence).

This chain uses TRBV11-3 with TRBJ2-7; 8 bases fit TRBD2. The CDR3 sequence is 14 residues long. V shed 5 bases, J shed 4 bases, and the junction held 7 bases outside the gene matches. Germline loops: CDR1 SGHNT, CDR2 YENEEA. The CDR3 DNA follows: TGTGCCAGCAGCCATACGGGACTAGGGTACGAGCAGTACTTC. Encoded protein: CASSHTGLGYEQYF.

CDR3 DNA sequence: TGTGCCAGCGGAAAGACAGGGACCCACGAGCAGTACTTC. Translated, it gives CASGKTGTHEQYF. V usage is TRBV6-6 and J usage is TRBJ2-7; 7 nucleotides match TRBD1. V dropped 8 bases and J dropped 5; count of bases not matched to a gene: 9. The V gene's germline CDR1 is MNHNY and CDR2 SVGAGI (reference sequence). This CDR3 is built from 13 residues.

The chain is built from TRBV29-1 and TRBJ1-1; tentative D call: TRBD1 (5 bases). V shed 2 bases and J shed 7 bases, with 11 bases lying between them. Germline values: CDR1 SQVTM, CDR2 ANQGSEA. The CDR3 loop spans 12 amino acids. The CDR3 DNA reads as TGCAGCGTTGAAATGGGCAGGGATGAAGCTTTCTTT. Amino acid sequence: CSVEMGRDEAFF.